This is a list of T cell receptor beta chains from one sample in a study of a mutant IDH1 vaccine in newly diagnosed glioma. Antigens for these TCRs are unknown. Some clones are missing from TCRdb's copy, which holds only in-frame ones; the method was immunoSEQ multiplex PCR. The sample has around 60,000 clones, about four fifths seen once; the top ten hold roughly 5%. The source was PBMCs, collected from a glioma patient whose treatment included an IDH1 peptide vaccine. All receptors derive from a man in his forties or fifties with glioma. Each CDR3 is given without its conserved first and last residue. Each record gives: V gene, J gene, CDR3 protein.

TRBV12-5	TRBJ2-3	ASARQGRTDTQY
TRBV4-2	TRBJ2-4	ASSQHATTGAKNIQY
TRBV10-3	TRBJ2-3	AISGTGQGSDTQY
TRBV29-1	TRBJ2-3	SVEDPVGLTDTQY
TRBV5-1	TRBJ1-3	ASSLTGRGNTIY
TRBV5-4	TRBJ2-3	ASSLATKRVADTQY
TRBV30	TRBJ1-5	AWSVRQGAVSNQPQH
TRBV7-6	TRBJ2-3	ASSIGLAGVSDTQY
TRBV10-3	TRBJ2-3	AITESEKDTQY
TRBV7-2	TRBJ1-1	ASSHWTARNTEAF
TRBV30	TRBJ2-5	AWSVGGSVQETQY
TRBV6-6	TRBJ2-1	ASSSREGYNEQF
TRBV6-4	TRBJ2-1	ASRRDSTYNEQF
TRBV6-1	TRBJ2-2	ASSVGTNTGELF
TRBV11-2	TRBJ2-1	ASSVRPGGFTYNEQF
TRBV18	TRBJ2-3	ASSPVRTFTDTQY
TRBV7-8	TRBJ2-7	ASSLVTGGGLINEQY
TRBV6-4	TRBJ2-1	ASSDLRLAGSSYNEQF
TRBV4-3	TRBJ2-7	ASSQGGQGPEQY
TRBV5-6	TRBJ2-5	ASSIGETQY
TRBV9	TRBJ1-1	ASSRTGGGRTEAF
TRBV11-1	TRBJ2-7	ASSSGGLAGTYEQY
TRBV7-9	TRBJ2-5	ASSLPVTLAETQY
TRBV4-3	TRBJ1-1	ASSLRPNRMNTEAF
TRBV2	TRBJ2-4	ARGQGDTKNIQY
TRBV29-1	TRBJ2-6	SVGTAGANVLT
TRBV7-2	TRBJ2-7	ASSPTPGTTYEQY
TRBV6-5	TRBJ1-4	ASRPRTGGNEKLF
TRBV5-1	TRBJ1-2	ASSLDTGRNGYT
TRBV5-6	TRBJ1-2	ASSLDGDYGYT
TRBV7-2	TRBJ2-1	ASSLAQGSRF
TRBV6-6	TRBJ2-7	ASSPPGGVAYEQY
TRBV9	TRBJ1-1	ASSLLLDGNTEAF
TRBV5-5	TRBJ2-7	ASSPRLAGEDEQY
TRBV30	TRBJ2-5	AWSPGVRETQY
TRBV4-1	TRBJ2-1	ASSPRTSGYYNEQF
TRBV9	TRBJ2-3	ASSATSARGPTDTQY
TRBV28	TRBJ2-7	ASSLLAGSYEQY
TRBV30	TRBJ2-1	AWSTGSGDEQF
TRBV4-2	TRBJ2-1	ASSQGDRGYNEQF
TRBV7-2	TRBJ2-7	ASSLDRVHSYEQY
TRBV5-6	TRBJ2-3	ASSARVTDTQY
TRBV4-1	TRBJ1-1	ASSQYFEGARTEAF
TRBV2	TRBJ1-5	ASSDPGTGHQPQH
TRBV6-5	TRBJ2-5	ASSSQGIQTQY
TRBV10-3	TRBJ2-7	AIRADSALLYEQY
TRBV6-5	TRBJ1-6	ASSYSIGDFSPLH
TRBV7-8	TRBJ2-5	ASSLAAGEFGGETQY
TRBV9	TRBJ2-1	ASSVGSGSNEQF
TRBV23-1	TRBJ1-5	ASSHPGTGVRYSNQPQH
TRBV19	TRBJ1-2	ATLTPGTGRYT
TRBV7-2	TRBJ2-3	ASSLVDGLTDTQY
TRBV7-2	TRBJ2-3	ASSLSGLTDTQY
TRBV7-9	TRBJ2-1	ASSLGYRGFLDEQF
TRBV19	TRBJ2-7	ASSKGTAYEQY